The TCR beta chain described here comes from a study of blood T cell repertoires in COVID-19. Study-wide background: PBMCs, B-cell-depleted T cells, or T cells provided the cDNA or gDNA that made up the material.

The repertoire was sequenced with immunoSEQ multiplex PCR; TCRdb's copy has only in-frame clones and lacks some. The data hold 150,000 to 190,000 clones, with approximately 91% observed a single time. In germline, CDR1 is SQVTM, CDR2 ANQGSEA. This CDR3 spans 10 amino acids. This clonotype was obtained from a woman between 65 and 79 years old with acute or convalescent COVID-19. The rearrangement uses TRBV29-1 and TRBJ1-1; D is undetermined. Sequenced input: peripheral blood. The CDR3 here is CSAAVGEAFF. The CDR3 DNA reads TGCAGTGCAGCGGTAGGAGAAGCTTTCTTT.